The next 26 T cell receptor beta chains were all read from a single sample in a study of T cell responses to AZD1222 COVID-19 vaccine. Libraries were prepared by immunoSEQ multiplex PCR; TCRdb keeps only in-frame clonotypes and omits some of them. There are 20,000 to 30,000 clones in the sample; about 86% occur only once, and roughly 7.5% lies in the top ten. The sequencing here drew on peripheral blood, taken 28 days after the second AZD1222 dose. The receptors derive from an adult who received the AZD1222 COVID-19 vaccine.

The CDR3 nucleotides read TGTGCCAGCAGTTCCCCACGACTAGCGGACCGCTACGAGCAGTACTTC. The encoded protein is CASSSPRLADRYEQYF. This sequence joins TRBV28 and TRBJ2-7, with 9 bases identical to TRBD2. The length of the CDR3 is 16 residues. CDR1 and CDR2 from the germline V gene are MDHEN and SYDVKM. Trimming at V came to 4 bases and at J to 3 bases, leaving 10 bases not matched to a gene.

The chain uses TRBV10-3 and TRBJ2-3; D possibly corresponds to TRBD2 (7 bases). V was pared by 5 bases and J by 4 bases, with 16 bases between. The CDR3 runs 15 residues. Germline V gene lookup returns CDR1 ENHRY and CDR2 SYGVKD. CDR3 amino acids: CAISQLTGRADTQYF. Here the CDR3 DNA reads TGTGCCATCAGTCAATTAACAGGGAGGGCAGATACGCAGTATTTT.

This rearrangement joins TRBV5-1 to TRBJ2-7, with 9 bases lining up with TRBD1. Germline values: CDR1 SGHRS, CDR2 YFSETQ. The CDR3 has 15 amino acids. The V gene end was trimmed by 5 bases and the J gene end by 0 bases; junction bases not matched to a gene: 6. The CDR3, as DNA: TGCGCCAGCAGACCAACAGGGGGCCCCTCCTACGAGCAGTACTTC. Protein sequence: CASRPTGGPSYEQYF.

The chain combines TRBV7-8 with TRBJ2-7, with 10 bases matching TRBD1. The germline V gene has CDR1 SGHVS and CDR2 FQNEAQ. The CDR3 extends over 16 amino acids. After removal of 2 bases from V and 0 bases from J, the junction contained 4 bases not matched to a gene. The CDR3 loop is CASSLRDRGSSYEQYF. CDR3 nucleotides: TGTGCCAGCAGCTTACGGGACAGGGGAAGCTCCTACGAGCAGTACTTC.

V usage is TRBV15 and J usage is TRBJ1-1; 7 nucleotides agree with TRBD1. V lost 1 base and J lost 0; bases outside the gene matches: 5. From germline, CDR1 is LNHNV and CDR2 YYDKDF (reference sequence). CDR3 length: 16 amino acids. The CDR3 loop reads CATSRGGTALNTEAFF. CDR3 nucleotides: TGTGCCACCAGCAGAGGTGGGACAGCTTTGAACACTGAAGCTTTCTTT.

The V gene is TRBV9, the J gene TRBJ1-6; 9 bases are a match to TRBD1. Germline CDR1 is SGDLS and CDR2 is YYNGEE. The J segment lost 6 bases and the V segment lost 3 bases, leaving 7 bases of the junction unmatched. The CDR3 has 16 amino acids. This chain's CDR3 is CASSARTGEVNSPLHF. The CDR3 nucleotides are TGTGCCAGCAGCGCCCGGACAGGGGAAGTTAATTCACCCCTCCACTTT.

This clone came up once. The CDR3 DNA reads as TGTGCCAGCAGTTACTTCGGTGTAGGGCGTCAGCCCCAGCATTTT. This gives the protein CASSYFGVGRQPQHF. The chain combines TRBV6-5 with TRBJ1-5; D gene unclear. V gave up 1 base and J gave up 6 bases, with 13 bases separating them. Germline V gene data show CDR1 as MNHEY and CDR2 as SVGAGI. The CDR3 covers 15 residues.

The DNA for the CDR3 is TGTGCCAGCTCACTTAGTGAGGGGGAAGAGACCCAGTACTTC. Amino acids: CASSLSEGEETQYF. The chain carries TRBV18 and TRBJ2-5; D might be TRBD1 (6 bases). V shed 4 bases and J shed 3 bases, with 12 bases lying between them. The CDR3 has 14 residues. CDR1 KGHSH and CDR2 LQKENI come from the germline V gene.

The table lists this clone with a count of one. Other nucleotide sequences in the sample specify the same CDR3. The chain links TRBV7-3 to TRBJ1-1, with D maybe TRBD1 (5 bases). The CDR3 runs 13 residues. Germline loops: CDR1 SGHTA, CDR2 FQGTGA. V was clipped by 4 bases and J by 1 base, with 7 bases between them. The CDR3 DNA sequence: TGTGCCAGCAGCTCAGACAGGAACACTGAAGCTTTCTTT. Protein: CASSSDRNTEAFF.

The V gene is TRBV10-2, the J gene TRBJ2-3; 11 nucleotides agree with TRBD2. The V gene's germline CDR1 is WSHSY and CDR2 SAAADI. This CDR3 is 15 amino acids long. Trimming took 5 bases from V and 1 from J; bases not matched to a gene: 2. This CDR3 is CASSPGLAGTDTQYF. The CDR3 DNA sequence: TGCGCCAGCAGTCCGGGACTAGCGGGCACAGATACGCAGTATTTT.

The genes are TRBV19 and TRBJ2-2; D gene unclear. The CDR3 covers 12 residues. Per germline, CDR1 LNHDA and CDR2 SQIVND (reference sequence). Trimming cost V 5 bases and J 4 bases, with 5 bases left between them. In DNA, the CDR3 is TGTGCCAGTAGTGGTAGCACCGGGGAGCTGTTTTTT. Translated, it gives CASSGSTGELFF. The variable domain in full, completed from reference TRBV19 and TRBJ2-2, reads DGGITQSPKYLFRKEGQNVTLSCEQNLNHDAMYWYRQDPGQGLRLIYYSQIVNDFQKGDIAEGYSVSREKKESFPLTVTSAQKNPTAFYLCASSGSTGELFFGEGSRLTVL.

The chain is built from TRBV19 and TRBJ1-1; TRBD1 matches 8 bases. V gave up 6 bases and J gave up 2 bases; unmatched junction bases: 5. Germline V gives CDR1 LNHDA, CDR2 SQIVND (reference sequence). The CDR3 has 14 amino acids. The CDR3 region has the DNA TGTGCCAGTAGGGAAACAGGGGGTAACACTGAAGCTTTCTTT. Translating gives CASRETGGNTEAFF.

CDR3 in DNA: TGTGCCAGCAGCTTTAGCGGGGGGGCAACCTACGAGCAGTACTTC. Translating it yields CASSFSGGATYEQYF. The chain employs TRBV7-3 and TRBJ2-7, with 11 positions matching TRBD2. The V segment lost 3 bases and the J segment 2 bases; nucleotides outside the gene matches: 3. Germline V gene lookup returns CDR1 SGHTA and CDR2 FQGTGA. This CDR3 is 15 amino acids long.

The chain recombines TRBV6-5 with TRBJ1-2; TRBD1 is a possible D gene (5 bases). This CDR3 has 14 amino acids. CDR1 and CDR2 (germline): MNHEY, SVGAGI. V lost 2 bases and J 2 bases, leaving 9 bases between the germline ends. The CDR3 DNA sequence: TGTGCCAGCAGTTACGGGGGGATCAACTATGGCTACACCTTC. It specifies CASSYGGINYGYTF.

The V gene is TRBV6-5, the J gene TRBJ1-5; unclear D gene. V was pared by 0 bases and J by 5 bases, with 8 bases between. This CDR3 is built from 14 residues. Germline CDR1 and CDR2: MNHEY and SVGAGI. In nucleotides, the CDR3 is TGTGCCAGCAGTTACTCGTATGCGGATCAGCCCCAGCATTTT. Residues: CASSYSYADQPQHF.

This chain connects TRBV5-5 to TRBJ1-4, with 7 bases matching TRBD1. This CDR3 is 16 amino acids long. With 4 bases clipped from V and 0 bases from J, the junction kept 6 bases outside the gene matches. Germline lookup yields CDR1 SGHKS and CDR2 YYEKEE (reference sequence). As DNA, the CDR3 is TGTGCCAGCAGCGTGGGACAGCTTGCAACTAATGAAAAACTGTTTTTT. Its translation is CASSVGQLATNEKLFF.

The V and J genes are TRBV6-4 and TRBJ2-7; 9 bases match TRBD2. CDR1 MRHNA and CDR2 SNTAGT come from the germline V gene. With 4 bases clipped from V and 3 bases from J, the junction kept 13 bases outside the gene matches. This CDR3 spans 17 amino acids. The CDR3 sequence: CASSVLNSGSRIYEQYF. CDR3 sequence (DNA): TGTGCCAGCAGTGTGTTAAATAGCGGGAGTAGGATCTACGAGCAGTACTTC.

V gene TRBV2 combines with J gene TRBJ1-2; D is perhaps TRBD1 (6 bases). CDR1 is SNHLY, CDR2 FYNNEI, per germline. This CDR3 region has 15 residues. Trimming took 4 bases from V and 4 from J, leaving 16 bases between them. The CDR3 nucleotides read TGTGCCAGCAGTGCCTACAGGGATCCCTCCTATGGCTACACCTTC. It encodes CASSAYRDPSYGYTF.

The gene calls are TRBV18 and TRBJ2-1, with D possibly matching TRBD2 (6 bases). Trimming stripped 3 bases from V and 4 bases from J, with 16 bases between. CDR1 is KGHSH and CDR2 is LQKENI in the germline V gene. The CDR3 totals 16 residues. CDR3 residues: CASSPTSGSIYNEQFF. Written as DNA, the CDR3 is TGTGCCAGCTCACCCACGTCCGGGAGTATTTACAATGAGCAGTTCTTC. The full variable domain, with the rest looked up from reference TRBV18 and TRBJ2-1, is NAGVMQNPRHLVRRRGQEARLRCSPMKGHSHVYWYRQLPEEGLKFMVYLQKENIIDESGMPKERFSAEFPKEGPSILRIQQVVRGDSAAYFCASSPTSGSIYNEQFFGPGTRLTVL.

The chain recombines TRBV11-2 with TRBJ2-6; D is ambiguous. This CDR3 contains 17 residues. V gave up 4 bases and J gave up 4 bases, with 17 bases separating them. Germline CDR1 SGHAT, CDR2 FQNNGV. DNA for the CDR3: TGTGCCAGCAGCTCCTCCCAGGCGTTCATAGGGGCCAACGTCCTGACTTTC. Its translation is CASSSSQAFIGANVLTF.

The chain couples TRBV18 to TRBJ2-2; 11 bases agree with TRBD2. In germline, CDR1 is KGHSH, CDR2 LQKENI. V was clipped by 0 bases and J by 3 bases; unmatched bases: 3. This CDR3 has 17 amino acids. CDR3 amino acids: CASSPPASGRYTGELFF. CDR3 bases: TGTGCCAGCTCACCACCCGCTAGCGGGAGGTACACCGGGGAGCTGTTTTTT.

Written as DNA, the CDR3 is TGTGCCAGCAGACTCGAAACAGTAAGACATGGCTACACCTTC. This translates into CASRLETVRHGYTF. The chain uses TRBV28 and TRBJ1-2, with D unresolved. CDR3 length: 14 residues. The germline V and J ends were trimmed by 6 bases and 6 bases, with 17 bases remaining between them. In germline, CDR1 is MDHEN, CDR2 SYDVKM.

V usage is TRBV7-2 and J usage is TRBJ2-3, with 11 bases matching TRBD2. J was trimmed by 1 base and V by 3 bases; bases with no gene match: 3. The CDR3 runs to 16 residues. Germline V CDR1 and CDR2: SGHTA, FQGNSA. The CDR3 loop is CASSLVAGGGTDTQYF. The CDR3 nucleotides are TGTGCCAGCAGCTTGGTAGCGGGGGGGGGCACAGATACGCAGTATTTT.

The chain's CDR3 is CASSPRRAGGTDTQYF. In DNA, the CDR3 is TGTGCCAGCAGCCCGAGGAGAGCGGGAGGCACAGATACGCAGTATTTT. This chain links TRBV9 with TRBJ2-3; 8 nucleotides agree with TRBD2. Trimming cost V 4 bases and J 1 base; bases outside gene matches: 8. This CDR3 has 16 amino acids. Germline assignment: CDR1 SGDLS and CDR2 YYNGEE. Based on the CDR3 plus reference TRBV9 and TRBJ2-3, the full variable domain is DSGVTQTPKHLITATGQRVTLRCSPRSGDLSVYWYQQSLDQGLQFLIQYYNGEERAKGNILERFSAQQFPDLHSELNLSSLELGDSALYFCASSPRRAGGTDTQYFGPGTRLTVL.

V and J are TRBV24-1 and TRBJ2-1; D might be TRBD1 (6 bases). V lost 6 bases and J 6 bases, leaving 17 bases between the germline ends. This CDR3 has 15 residues. Germline lookup yields CDR1 KGHDR and CDR2 SFDVKD. CDR3 protein: CATSSSQGHLNEQFF. In nucleotides, the CDR3 is TGTGCCACCAGTTCGAGCCAGGGACACCTCAATGAGCAGTTCTTC.

Only a few counts were recorded for this clone. V is TRBV2 and J is TRBJ2-1, with TRBD1 identical over 9 bases. Unmatched junction bases numbered 6, after V lost 6 bases and J lost 9 bases. This CDR3 has 13 amino acids. Germline values: CDR1 SNHLY, CDR2 FYNNEI. The CDR3 DNA sequence: TGTGCCAGCAGAGGACAGGGGACGGGTGAGCAGTTCTTC. Its protein product is CASRGQGTGEQFF.